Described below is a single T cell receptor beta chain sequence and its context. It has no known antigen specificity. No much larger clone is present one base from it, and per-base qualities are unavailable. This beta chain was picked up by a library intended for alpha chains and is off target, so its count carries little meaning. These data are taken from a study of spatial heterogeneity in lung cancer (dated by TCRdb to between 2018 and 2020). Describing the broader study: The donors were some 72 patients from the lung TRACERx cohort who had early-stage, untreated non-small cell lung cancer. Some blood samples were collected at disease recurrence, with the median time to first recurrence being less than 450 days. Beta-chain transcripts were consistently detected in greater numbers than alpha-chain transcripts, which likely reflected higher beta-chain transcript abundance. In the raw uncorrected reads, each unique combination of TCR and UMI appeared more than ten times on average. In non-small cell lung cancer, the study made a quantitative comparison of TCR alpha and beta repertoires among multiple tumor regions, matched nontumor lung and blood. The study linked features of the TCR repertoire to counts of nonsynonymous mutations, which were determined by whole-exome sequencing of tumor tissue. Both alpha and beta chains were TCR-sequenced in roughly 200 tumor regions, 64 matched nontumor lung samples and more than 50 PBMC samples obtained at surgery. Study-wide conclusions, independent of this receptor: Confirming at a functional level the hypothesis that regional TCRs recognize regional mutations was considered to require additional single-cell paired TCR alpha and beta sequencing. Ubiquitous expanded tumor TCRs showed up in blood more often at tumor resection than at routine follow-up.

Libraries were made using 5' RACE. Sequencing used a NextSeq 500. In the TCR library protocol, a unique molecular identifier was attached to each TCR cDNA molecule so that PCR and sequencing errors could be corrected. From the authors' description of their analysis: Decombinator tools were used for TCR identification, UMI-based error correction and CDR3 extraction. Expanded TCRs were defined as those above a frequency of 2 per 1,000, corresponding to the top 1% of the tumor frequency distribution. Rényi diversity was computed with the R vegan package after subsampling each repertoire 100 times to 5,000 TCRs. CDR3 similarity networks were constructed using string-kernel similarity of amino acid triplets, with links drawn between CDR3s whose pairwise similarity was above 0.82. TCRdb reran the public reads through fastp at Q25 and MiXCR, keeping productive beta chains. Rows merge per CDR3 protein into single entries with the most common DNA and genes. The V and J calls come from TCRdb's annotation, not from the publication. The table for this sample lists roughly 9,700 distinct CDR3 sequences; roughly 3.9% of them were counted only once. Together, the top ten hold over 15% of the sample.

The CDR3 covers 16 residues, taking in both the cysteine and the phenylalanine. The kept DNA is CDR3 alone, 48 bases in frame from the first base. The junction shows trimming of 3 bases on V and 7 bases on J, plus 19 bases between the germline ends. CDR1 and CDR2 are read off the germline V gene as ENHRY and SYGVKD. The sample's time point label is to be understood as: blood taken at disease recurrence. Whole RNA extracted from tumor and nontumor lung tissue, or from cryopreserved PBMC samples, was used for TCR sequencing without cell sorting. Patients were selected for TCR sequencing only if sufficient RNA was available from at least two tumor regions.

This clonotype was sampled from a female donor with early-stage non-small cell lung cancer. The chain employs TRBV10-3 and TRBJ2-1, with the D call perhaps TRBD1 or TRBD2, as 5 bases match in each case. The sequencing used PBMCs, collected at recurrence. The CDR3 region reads CAISEWGVGEYNEQFF. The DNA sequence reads TGTGCCATCAGTGAATGGGGCGTGGGGGAATATAATGAGCAGTTCTTC.